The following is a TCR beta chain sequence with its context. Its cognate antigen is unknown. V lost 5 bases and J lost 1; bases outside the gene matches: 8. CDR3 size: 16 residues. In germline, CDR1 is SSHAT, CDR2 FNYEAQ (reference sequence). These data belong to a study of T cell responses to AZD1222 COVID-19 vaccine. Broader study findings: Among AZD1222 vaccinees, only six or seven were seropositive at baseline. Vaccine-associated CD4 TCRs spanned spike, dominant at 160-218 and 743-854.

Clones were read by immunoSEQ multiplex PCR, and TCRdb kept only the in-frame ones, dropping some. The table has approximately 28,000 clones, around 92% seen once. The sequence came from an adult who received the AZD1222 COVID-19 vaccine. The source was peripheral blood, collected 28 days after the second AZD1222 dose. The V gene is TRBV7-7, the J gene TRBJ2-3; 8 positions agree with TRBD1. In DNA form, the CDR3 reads TGTGCCAGCAGCCCCGGACAGGGAATGGGCACAGATACGCAGTATTTT. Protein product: CASSPGQGMGTDTQYF.